The 4 T cell receptor beta chains below come from one sample, sequenced in a study of Ad26.COV2.S vaccination and SARS-CoV-2 variants. The treatment denotes: around 19 received Ad26.COV2.S at low or high dose, single or two shots; several received placebo; per-sample allocation not given. Specimens were obtained on day 63 following the first vaccine or placebo injection. Sequencing used immunoSEQ multiplex PCR; TCRdb keeps in-frame clones, though not all of them. Altogether about 420,000 clones are present, around nine tenths being singletons, with the ten largest covering less than 4%. This sample comprised peripheral blood, obtained in a trial of Ad26.COV2.S vaccine versus placebo. These receptors originate from a person between 18 and 65 years old who received the Ad26.COV2.S COVID-19 vaccine or a placebo.

This clone was counted a few times. This rearrangement joins TRBV19 to TRBJ1-5, with TRBD1 as a possible D gene (6 bases). V gave up 7 bases and J gave up 6 bases, with 13 bases separating them. CDR3 length: 13 amino acids. Germline assignment: CDR1 LNHDA and CDR2 SQIVND (reference sequence). CDR3 amino acids: CASNWGGSQPQHF. Written as DNA, the CDR3 is TGTGCCAGTAACTGGGGGGGCTCTCAGCCCCAGCATTTT.

V gene TRBV5-4 combines with J gene TRBJ2-3, with 13 bases identical to TRBD2. Germline V gene sequence: CDR1 SGHNT, CDR2 YYREEE (reference sequence). With 4 bases clipped from V and 5 bases from J, the junction kept 7 bases outside the gene matches. This CDR3 region has 16 residues. The CDR3 coding sequence is TGTGCCAGCAGCACGACTAGCGGGGGGTTCAAAGATACGCAGTATTTT. It is translated as CASSTTSGGFKDTQYF. Supplemented by reference TRBV5-4 and TRBJ2-3, the full variable domain reads ETGVTQSPTHLIKTRGQQVTLRCSSQSGHNTVSWYQQALGQGPQFIFQYYREEENGRGNFPPRFSGLQFPNYSSELNVNALELDDSALYLCASSTTSGGFKDTQYFGPGTRLTVL.

Only one count was recorded for this clone. V and J are TRBV9 and TRBJ2-1, with D possibly matching TRBD2 (7 bases). The germline V gene has CDR1 SGDLS and CDR2 YYNGEE. With 0 bases removed from V and 9 bases from J, the gap between germline ends came to 16 bases. This CDR3 has 15 amino acids. The CDR3 sequence is CASSVAGGSSPEQFF. CDR3 DNA sequence: TGTGCCAGCAGCGTAGCGGGGGGCTCTTCCCCTGAGCAGTTCTTC.

The chain recombines TRBV7-8 with TRBJ1-4; 7 nucleotides align to TRBD1. The CDR3 is 15 residues long. Trimming took 4 bases from V and 7 from J; bases not matched to a gene: 9. In germline, CDR1 is SGHVS, CDR2 FQNEAQ. The CDR3 bases are TGTGCCAGCAGCTCCCGACAGGGAGGTCGTGAAAAACTGTTTTTT. Protein sequence: CASSSRQGGREKLFF.